Below are 20 T cell receptor beta chains sequenced from a single sample in a study of T cell repertoires in cytomegalovirus infection. No antigen is known for these receptors. TCRdb reprocessed the reads via MiXCR and lists one record per CDR3 protein. The table lists about 480,000 distinct CDR3 sequences, 30% to 40% of them singletons, with 15% to 20% in the top ten. Sequenced material: cultured PBMCs, taken from culture after CMV antigen stimulation. These TCRs come from a human donor in good health (CMV status not recorded). Some clones in this sample may be carry-over from other donors' samples.

The rearrangement joins TRBV4-3 to TRBJ2-1, with 8 bases matching TRBD1. CDR3 length: 15 residues. The junction had 2 bases not matched to a gene; V was cut back by 0 bases and J by 4 bases. Germline lookup yields CDR1 LGHNA and CDR2 YSLEER. In DNA, the CDR3 is TGCGCCAGCAGCCAAGAAACAGGGGGATACAATGAGCAGTTCTTC. This translates into CASSQETGGYNEQFF.

The chain joins TRBV3-1 to TRBJ2-7, with 10 bases aligning to TRBD2. Looked up from germline, CDR1 is LGHDT and CDR2 is YNNKEL (reference sequence). V gave up 3 bases and J gave up 6 bases; unmatched junction bases: 20. The CDR3 totals 19 residues. CDR3: CASSHSDGPASGRRVEQYF. The CDR3 nucleotides are TGTGCCAGCAGCCATTCCGACGGACCGGCTAGCGGGAGAAGAGTCGAGCAGTACTTC.

This clonotype was seen only a few times. V is TRBV7-2 and J is TRBJ2-1, with 7 bases matching TRBD2. The CDR3 length is 14 residues. CDR1 SGHTA and CDR2 FQGNSA come from the germline V gene. With V trimmed by 5 bases and J by 5 bases, 6 bases remained unmatched. In DNA, the CDR3 is TGTGCCAGCAGCCAAGTGGGGGGGAACAATGAGCAGTTCTTC. Encoded protein: CASSQVGGNNEQFF.

V gene TRBV6-6 combines with J gene TRBJ2-1; tentatively, D is TRBD1 (6 bases). This CDR3 is built from 13 residues. Trimming shortened V by 5 bases and J by 9 bases, and 14 bases separated the two germline ends. Germline CDR1 and CDR2: MNHNY and SVGAGI (reference sequence). The DNA of the CDR3 is TGTGCCAGCAGTGCATACAGGGATAGTGAGCAGTTCTTC. Its translation is CASSAYRDSEQFF.

This clonotype showed up many times. The V gene is TRBV11-3, the J gene TRBJ2-1; D unclear. This CDR3 comprises 13 residues. Per germline, CDR1 SGHNT and CDR2 YENEEA. Deletions cut 5 bases from V and 6 bases from J, with 11 bases between. The CDR3 DNA sequence: TGTGCCAGCAGCCCCGACTCTTCCAATGAGCAGTTCTTC. Its translation: CASSPDSSNEQFF.

V gene TRBV6-6 combines with J gene TRBJ1-2; 7 positions match TRBD1. With 1 base clipped from V and 7 bases from J, the junction kept 3 bases outside the gene matches. The CDR3 is 13 amino acids. The germline gives CDR1 MNHNY, CDR2 SVGAGI (reference sequence). In DNA, the CDR3 is TGTGCCAGCAGTTACTGGGACAGAGTTGGCTACACCTTC. It codes for CASSYWDRVGYTF.

This clonotype was counted only a few times. This sequence joins TRBV29-1 and TRBJ1-5, with D possibly being TRBD1 (5 bases). CDR1 is SQVTM, CDR2 ANQGSEA, per germline. The ends were cut back, 4 bases at V and 5 bases at J, with 15 bases in the middle. This CDR3 spans 14 amino acids. This chain's CDR3 is CSVVLFGAHQPQHF. For the CDR3, the DNA is TGCAGCGTTGTACTCTTCGGGGCACATCAGCCCCAGCATTTT.

The chain recombines TRBV9 with TRBJ1-6; D gene unclear. V was cut by 0 bases and J by 12 bases, with 7 bases left in between. This CDR3 spans 12 amino acids. Germline CDR1 SGDLS, CDR2 YYNGEE. The CDR3 reads CASSVAGQPLHF. The CDR3 nucleotides read TGTGCCAGCAGCGTAGCCGGGCAACCCCTCCACTTT.

This clonotype came up many times. The chain employs TRBV7-2 and TRBJ1-2; the match to TRBD1 covers 8 bases. Germline CDR1 and CDR2: SGHTA and FQGNSA. This CDR3 comprises 13 residues. V was pared by 4 bases and J by 5 bases, with 3 bases of the junction left unmatched. The CDR3 DNA reads as TGTGCCAGCAGCTCGCGGACAGGGTATGGCTACACCTTC. This sequence encodes CASSSRTGYGYTF.

The genes are TRBV7-2 and TRBJ1-4; D uncertain. This CDR3 spans 14 amino acids. Trimming removed 8 bases at V and 5 bases at J, with 15 bases between. Germline V gene data show CDR1 as SGHTA and CDR2 as FQGNSA. The CDR3 spells CASGWRGRNEKLFF. CDR3 in DNA: TGTGCCAGCGGATGGAGAGGGAGGAATGAAAAACTGTTTTTT. The full variable domain, its missing parts supplied by reference TRBV7-2 and TRBJ1-4, is GAGVSQSPSNKVTEKGKDVELRCDPISGHTALYWYRQSLGQGLEFLIYFQGNSAPDKSGLPSDRFSAERTGGSVSTLTIQRTQQEDSAVYLCASGWRGRNEKLFFGSGTQLSVL.

This clonotype was seen only a few times. The rearrangement uses TRBV11-2 and TRBJ2-7; D is perhaps TRBD1 or TRBD2 (5 bases each). Trimming removed 6 bases from V and 7 bases from J, with 13 bases in between. Germline CDR1 SGHAT, CDR2 FQNNGV. The CDR3 extends over 12 amino acids. Here the CDR3 reads CASRRDGSEQYF. For the CDR3, the DNA is TGTGCCAGCAGAAGGGACGGCTCTGAGCAGTACTTC.

This clonotype turned up a few times. The rearrangement uses TRBV7-9 and TRBJ2-2; TRBD2 matches 11 bases. CDR1 is SEHNR, CDR2 FQNEAQ, per germline (reference sequence). The CDR3 has 19 amino acids. V was pared by 6 bases and J by 3 bases, with 15 bases of the junction left unmatched. In DNA, the CDR3 is TGTGCCAGCAGTCCTAGCCTGGTAGCGGGAGGGCCGGACACCGGGGAGCTGTTTTTT. This encodes CASSPSLVAGGPDTGELFF.

On this clonotype: A junction boundary mismatches the germline segment, possibly from a read error. The gene calls are TRBV29-1 and TRBJ2-3, with unresolved D. The CDR3 is 11 residues long. The V gene's germline CDR1 is SQVTM and CDR2 ANQGSEA. The DNA for the CDR3 is TGCAGCGTTGATGGGCAGGTTCAGCGACAATTT. It encodes CSVDGQVQRQF.

This clonotype has only a few counts. The rearrangement joins TRBV7-2 to TRBJ2-4; TRBD2 is a possible D gene (6 bases). From germline, CDR1 is SGHTA and CDR2 FQGNSA. There are 17 residues in the CDR3. V lost 1 base and J 3 bases, leaving 16 bases between the germline ends. The DNA of the CDR3 is TGTGCCAGCAGCTTAGTTGCAGGGCGGGGAGGCAAAAACATTCAGTACTTC. Protein: CASSLVAGRGGKNIQYF.

V usage is TRBV19 and J usage is TRBJ1-3, with TRBD1 as a possible D gene (5 bases). Trimming removed 4 bases from V and 0 bases from J, with 10 bases in between. CDR3 length: 15 amino acids. CDR1 and CDR2 (germline): LNHDA, SQIVND (reference sequence). The CDR3 coding sequence is TGTGCCAGTAGTACCACGGGGGGCTCTGGAAACACCATATATTTT. It translates to CASSTTGGSGNTIYF. Using reference TRBV19 and TRBJ1-3 for the parts outside the CDR3, the full variable domain is DGGITQSPKYLFRKEGQNVTLSCEQNLNHDAMYWYRQDPGQGLRLIYYSQIVNDFQKGDIAEGYSVSREKKESFPLTVTSAQKNPTAFYLCASSTTGGSGNTIYFGEGSWLTVV.

This chain uses TRBV28 with TRBJ2-7; tentatively, D is TRBD2 (5 bases). CDR1 is MDHEN and CDR2 is SYDVKM in the germline V gene. The CDR3 is 15 residues long. The V gene lost 5 bases and the J gene lost 7 bases, with 21 bases spanning the gap. Here the CDR3 reads CASSPTPGERGEQYF. In DNA, the CDR3 is TGTGCCAGCAGTCCTACACCGGGCGAACGGGGAGAGCAGTACTTC.

This clonotype was detected a few times. The genes are TRBV7-8 and TRBJ2-7; maybe TRBD2 (5 bases). The CDR3 is 15 residues long. Trimming took off 4 bases at V and 2 bases at J, with 15 bases between the two ends. Germline CDR1 is SGHVS and CDR2 is FQNEAQ. The CDR3 DNA sequence: TGTGCCAGCAGCTCCTGGCCCCGGGAAACCTACGAGCAGTACTTC. Its protein is CASSSWPRETYEQYF.

This clonotype has just one count. The J gene is TRBJ1-5, the V gene TRBV19, with 7 bases identical to TRBD1. J was trimmed by 6 bases and V by 5 bases; bases with no gene match: 10. This CDR3 is built from 15 residues. From germline, CDR1 is LNHDA and CDR2 SQIVND (reference sequence). The CDR3 spells CASSGSTGRAQPQHF. In nucleotides, the CDR3 is TGTGCCAGTAGTGGTTCGACAGGGAGGGCTCAGCCCCAGCATTTT.

The chain carries TRBV6-2 or TRBV6-3 and TRBJ2-3, with 8 bases fitting TRBD1. This CDR3 has 16 residues. Per the germline V gene, CDR1 is MNHEY and CDR2 is SVGEGT. The ends lost 0 bases at V and 6 bases at J; junction bases unmatched: 8. The CDR3 region is CASSYSLGTGADTQYF. The DNA of the CDR3 is TGTGCCAGCAGTTACTCCCTGGGGACAGGTGCGGATACGCAGTATTTT.

This clonotype was counted ten times or more. The rearrangement joins TRBV7-9 to TRBJ1-1, with TRBD1 matching over 8 bases. The CDR3 covers 13 residues. Trimming at V came to 5 bases and at J to 11 bases, leaving 10 bases not matched to a gene. CDR1 and CDR2 (germline): SEHNR, FQNEAQ (reference sequence). CDR3 residues: CASSPQGAGRAFF. The DNA for the CDR3 is TGTGCCAGCAGCCCCCAGGGGGCAGGGCGGGCTTTCTTT.